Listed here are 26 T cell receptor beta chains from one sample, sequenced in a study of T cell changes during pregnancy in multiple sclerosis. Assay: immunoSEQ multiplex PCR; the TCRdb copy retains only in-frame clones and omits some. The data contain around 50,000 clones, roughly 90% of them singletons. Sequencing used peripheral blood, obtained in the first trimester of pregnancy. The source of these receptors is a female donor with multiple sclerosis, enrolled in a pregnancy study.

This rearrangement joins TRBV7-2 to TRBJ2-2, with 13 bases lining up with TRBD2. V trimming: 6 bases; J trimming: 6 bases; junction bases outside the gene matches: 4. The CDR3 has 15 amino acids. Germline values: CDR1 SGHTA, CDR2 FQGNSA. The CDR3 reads CASRPGTSGAGELFF. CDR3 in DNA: TGTGCCAGCAGGCCCGGGACTAGCGGGGCCGGGGAGCTGTTTTTT.

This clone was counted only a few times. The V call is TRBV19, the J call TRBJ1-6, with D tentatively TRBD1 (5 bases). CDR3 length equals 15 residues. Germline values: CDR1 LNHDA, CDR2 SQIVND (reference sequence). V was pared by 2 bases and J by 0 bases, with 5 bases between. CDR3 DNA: TGTGCCAGTAGTATAAGGGGCTCCTATAATTCACCCCTCCACTTT. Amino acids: CASSIRGSYNSPLHF.

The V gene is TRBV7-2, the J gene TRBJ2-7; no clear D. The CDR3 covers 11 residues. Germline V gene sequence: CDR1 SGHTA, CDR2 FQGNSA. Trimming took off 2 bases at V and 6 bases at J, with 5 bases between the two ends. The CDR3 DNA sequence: TGTGCCAGCAGCTTACAATTCGAGCAGTACTTC. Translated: CASSLQFEQYF.

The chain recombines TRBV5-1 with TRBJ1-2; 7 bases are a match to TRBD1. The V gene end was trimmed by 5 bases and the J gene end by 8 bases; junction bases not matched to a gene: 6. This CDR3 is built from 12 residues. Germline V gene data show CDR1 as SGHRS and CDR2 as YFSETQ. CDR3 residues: CASSTGETGYTF. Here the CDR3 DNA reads TGCGCCAGCAGTACAGGGGAGACGGGCTACACCTTC. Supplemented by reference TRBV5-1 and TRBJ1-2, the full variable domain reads KAGVTQTPRYLIKTRGQQVTLSCSPISGHRSVSWYQQTPGQGLQFLFEYFSETQRNKGNFPGRFSGRQFSNSRSEMNVSTLELGDSALYLCASSTGETGYTFGSGTRLTVV.

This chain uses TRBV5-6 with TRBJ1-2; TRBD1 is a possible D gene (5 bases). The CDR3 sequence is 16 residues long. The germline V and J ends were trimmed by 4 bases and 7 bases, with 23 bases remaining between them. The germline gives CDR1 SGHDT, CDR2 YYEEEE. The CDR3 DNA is TGTGCCAGCAGCCACAGGAACTCAGAAAGTTGGGTTGGCTACACCTTC. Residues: CASSHRNSESWVGYTF.

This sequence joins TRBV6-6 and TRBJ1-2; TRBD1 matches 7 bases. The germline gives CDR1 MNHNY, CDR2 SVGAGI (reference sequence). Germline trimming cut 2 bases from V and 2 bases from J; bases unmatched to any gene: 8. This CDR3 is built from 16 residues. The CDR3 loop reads CASSYERGRWNYGYTF. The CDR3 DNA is TGTGCCAGCAGTTACGAAAGGGGGCGCTGGAACTATGGCTACACCTTC.

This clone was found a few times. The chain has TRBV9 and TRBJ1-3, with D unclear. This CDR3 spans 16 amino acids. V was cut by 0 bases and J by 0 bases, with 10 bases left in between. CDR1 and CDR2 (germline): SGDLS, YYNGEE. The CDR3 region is CASSVGGSLSGNTIYF. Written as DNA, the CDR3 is TGTGCCAGCAGCGTAGGAGGCTCACTCTCTGGAAACACCATATATTTT.

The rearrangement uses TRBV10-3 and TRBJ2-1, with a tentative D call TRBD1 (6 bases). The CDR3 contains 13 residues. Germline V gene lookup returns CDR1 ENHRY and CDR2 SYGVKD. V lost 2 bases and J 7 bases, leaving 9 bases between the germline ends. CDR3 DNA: TGTGCCATCAGTGAGACAGGGTTGAATGAGCAGTTCTTC. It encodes CAISETGLNEQFF.

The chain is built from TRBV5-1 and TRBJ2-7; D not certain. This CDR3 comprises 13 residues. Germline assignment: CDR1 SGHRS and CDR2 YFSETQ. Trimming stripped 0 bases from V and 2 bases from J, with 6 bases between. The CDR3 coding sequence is TGCGCCAGCAGCTTGGGACGGGCCTACGAGCAGTACTTC. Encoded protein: CASSLGRAYEQYF.

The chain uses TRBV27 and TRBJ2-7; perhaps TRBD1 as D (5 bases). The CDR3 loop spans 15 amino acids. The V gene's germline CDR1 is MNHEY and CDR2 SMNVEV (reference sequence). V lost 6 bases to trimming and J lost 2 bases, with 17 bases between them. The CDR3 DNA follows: TGTGCCAGCAGCCCCCGTCCCGACAGCACCTACGAGCAGTACTTC. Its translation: CASSPRPDSTYEQYF.

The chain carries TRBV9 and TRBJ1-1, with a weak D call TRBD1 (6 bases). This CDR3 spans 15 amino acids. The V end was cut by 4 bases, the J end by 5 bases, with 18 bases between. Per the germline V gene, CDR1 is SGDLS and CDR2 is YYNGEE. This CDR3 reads CASSPRGGANTEAFF. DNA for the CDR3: TGTGCCAGCAGCCCGAGAGGGGGGGCGAATACTGAAGCTTTCTTT.

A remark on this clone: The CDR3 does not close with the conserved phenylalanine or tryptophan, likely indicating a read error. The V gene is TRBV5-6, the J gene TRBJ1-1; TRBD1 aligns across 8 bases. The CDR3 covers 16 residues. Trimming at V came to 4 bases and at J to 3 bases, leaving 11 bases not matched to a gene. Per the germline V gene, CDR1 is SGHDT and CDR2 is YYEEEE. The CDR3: CASSLWTGFRDTEAFL. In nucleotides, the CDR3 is TGTGCCAGCAGCCTATGGACAGGGTTTCGGGACACTGAAGCTTTCCTT.

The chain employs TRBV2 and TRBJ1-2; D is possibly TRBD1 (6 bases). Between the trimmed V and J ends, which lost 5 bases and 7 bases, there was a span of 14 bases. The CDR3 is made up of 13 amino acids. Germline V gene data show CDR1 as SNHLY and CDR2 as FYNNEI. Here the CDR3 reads CASSLQGSSGYTF. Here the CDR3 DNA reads TGTGCCAGCAGTCTACAGGGATCCAGTGGCTACACCTTC.

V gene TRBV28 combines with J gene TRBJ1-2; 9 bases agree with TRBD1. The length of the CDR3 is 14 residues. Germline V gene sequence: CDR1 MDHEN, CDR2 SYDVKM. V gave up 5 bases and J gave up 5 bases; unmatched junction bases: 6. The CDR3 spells CASSPGQGGYGYTF. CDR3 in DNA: TGTGCCAGCAGTCCGGGACAGGGAGGTTATGGCTACACCTTC.

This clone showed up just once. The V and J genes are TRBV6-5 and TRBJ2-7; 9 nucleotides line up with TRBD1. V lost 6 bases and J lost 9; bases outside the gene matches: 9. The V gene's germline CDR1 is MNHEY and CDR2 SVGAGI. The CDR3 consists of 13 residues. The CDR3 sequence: CASSQSTGGRQYF. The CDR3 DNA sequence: TGTGCCAGCAGCCAGTCGACAGGGGGGAGGCAGTACTTC.

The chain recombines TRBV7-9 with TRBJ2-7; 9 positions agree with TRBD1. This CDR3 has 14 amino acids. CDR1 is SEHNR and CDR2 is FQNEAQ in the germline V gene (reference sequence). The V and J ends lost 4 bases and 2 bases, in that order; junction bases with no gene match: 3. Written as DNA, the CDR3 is TGTGCCAGCAGCTCCCGGGACAGGGCCTACGAGCAGTACTTC. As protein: CASSSRDRAYEQYF. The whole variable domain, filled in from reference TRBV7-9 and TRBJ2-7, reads DTGVSQNPRHKITKRGQNVTFRCDPISEHNRLYWYRQTLGQGPEFLTYFQNEAQLEKSRLLSDRFSAERPKGSFSTLEIQRTEQGDSAMYLCASSSRDRAYEQYFGPGTRLTVT.

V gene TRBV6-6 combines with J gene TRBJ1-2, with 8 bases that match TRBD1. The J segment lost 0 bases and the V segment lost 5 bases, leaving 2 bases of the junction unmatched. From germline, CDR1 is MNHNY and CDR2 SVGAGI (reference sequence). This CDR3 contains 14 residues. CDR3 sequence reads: CASSRTGSNYGYTF. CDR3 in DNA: TGTGCCAGCAGTCGGACAGGGTCTAACTATGGCTACACCTTC.

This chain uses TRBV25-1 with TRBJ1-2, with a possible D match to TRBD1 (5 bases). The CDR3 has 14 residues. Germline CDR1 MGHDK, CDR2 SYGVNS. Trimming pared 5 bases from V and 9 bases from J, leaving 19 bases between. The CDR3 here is CASSSERQGDSYTF. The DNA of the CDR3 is TGTGCCAGCAGTTCCGAGAGGCAGGGCGATAGCTACACCTTC.

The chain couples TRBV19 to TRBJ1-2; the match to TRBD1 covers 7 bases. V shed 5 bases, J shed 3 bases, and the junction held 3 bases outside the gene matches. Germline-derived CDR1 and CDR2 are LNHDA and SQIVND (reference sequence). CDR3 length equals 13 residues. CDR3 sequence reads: CASSAGQYYGYTF. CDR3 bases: TGTGCCAGTAGTGCGGGACAGTACTATGGCTACACCTTC. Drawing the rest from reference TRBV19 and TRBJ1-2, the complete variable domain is DGGITQSPKYLFRKEGQNVTLSCEQNLNHDAMYWYRQDPGQGLRLIYYSQIVNDFQKGDIAEGYSVSREKKESFPLTVTSAQKNPTAFYLCASSAGQYYGYTFGSGTRLTVV.

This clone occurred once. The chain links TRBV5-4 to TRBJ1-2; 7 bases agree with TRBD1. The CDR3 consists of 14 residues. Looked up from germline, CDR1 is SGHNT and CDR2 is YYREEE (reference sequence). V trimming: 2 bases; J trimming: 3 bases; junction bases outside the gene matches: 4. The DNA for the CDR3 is TGTGCCAGCAGCTTCAGGGGGGCGGACTATGGCTACACCTTC. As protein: CASSFRGADYGYTF.

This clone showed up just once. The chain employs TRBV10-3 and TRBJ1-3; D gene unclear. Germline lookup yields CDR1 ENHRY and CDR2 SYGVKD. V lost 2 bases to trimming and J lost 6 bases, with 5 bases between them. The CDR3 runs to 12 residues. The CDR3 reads CAISERENTIYF. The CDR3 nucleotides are TGTGCCATCAGTGAGCGGGAAAACACCATATATTTT.

CDR3 in DNA: TGTGCCAGCAGTCTTGATACGCAGGGGTTTAATTCACCCCTCCACTTT. This encodes CASSLDTQGFNSPLHF. This chain joins TRBV2 and TRBJ1-6, with D maybe TRBD1 (6 bases). The length of the CDR3 is 16 residues. Germline V gene data show CDR1 as SNHLY and CDR2 as FYNNEI. V lost 5 bases to trimming and J lost 6 bases, with 17 bases between them.

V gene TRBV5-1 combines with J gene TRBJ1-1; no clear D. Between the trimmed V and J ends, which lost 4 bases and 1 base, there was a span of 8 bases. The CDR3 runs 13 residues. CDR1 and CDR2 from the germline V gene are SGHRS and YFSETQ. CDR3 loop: CASSGGPNTEAFF. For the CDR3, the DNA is TGCGCCAGCAGCGGCGGGCCGAACACTGAAGCTTTCTTT.

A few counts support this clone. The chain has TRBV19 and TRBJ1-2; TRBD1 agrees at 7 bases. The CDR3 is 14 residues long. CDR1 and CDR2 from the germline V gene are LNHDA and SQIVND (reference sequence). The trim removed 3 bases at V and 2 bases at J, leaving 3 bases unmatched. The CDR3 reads CASSILRGNYGYTF. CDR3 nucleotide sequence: TGTGCCAGTAGTATTCTCAGGGGGAACTATGGCTACACCTTC. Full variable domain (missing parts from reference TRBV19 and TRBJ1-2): DGGITQSPKYLFRKEGQNVTLSCEQNLNHDAMYWYRQDPGQGLRLIYYSQIVNDFQKGDIAEGYSVSREKKESFPLTVTSAQKNPTAFYLCASSILRGNYGYTFGSGTRLTVV.

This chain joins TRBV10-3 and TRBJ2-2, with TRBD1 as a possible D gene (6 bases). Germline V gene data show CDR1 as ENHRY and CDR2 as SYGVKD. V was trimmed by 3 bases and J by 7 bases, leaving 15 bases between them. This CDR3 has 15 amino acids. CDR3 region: CAISEDRLEFGELFF. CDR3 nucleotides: TGTGCCATCAGTGAAGACAGGCTTGAGTTCGGGGAGCTGTTTTTT.

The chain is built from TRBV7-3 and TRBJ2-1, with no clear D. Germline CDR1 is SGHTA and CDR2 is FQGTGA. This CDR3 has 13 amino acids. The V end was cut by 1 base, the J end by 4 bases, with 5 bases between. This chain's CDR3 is CASSLKPYNEQFF. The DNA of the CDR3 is TGTGCCAGCAGCTTAAAGCCATACAATGAGCAGTTCTTC.